This T cell receptor (beta chain) was identified in a study of blood T cell repertoires in COVID-19 (dated by TCRdb to the early 2020s). The study in broad terms: Samples from collaborators originated in the United States, Italy and Spain and spanned both the acute and convalescent phases of COVID-19. The material from the prospective study consisted of cDNA or gDNA derived from T cells, B-cell-depleted T cells, or PBMCs. Deeply sampled blood TCRbeta repertoires from subjects exposed to, actively infected with, or recovered from COVID-19 were included in the dataset. The samples were drawn from the first 160 participants of the ongoing ImmuneRACE study and from roughly 1,300 subjects provided by 6 global collaborators. Where available, HLA class I and class II types were obtained from metadata supplied by the sample provider rather than from assay-based typing. The repertoires were released in a freely available public database meant as a resource for research on the immune response to SARS-CoV-2. Nearly every sample came with metadata listing a de-identified subject ID, COVID-19 status, age in years and sex.

TCRbeta CDR3 regions were amplified from genomic DNA by means of the immunoSEQ Assay, a bias-controlled multiplex PCR. In the paper's pipeline: The number of nucleated cells in each sample was estimated by amplification of reference gene primers within the assay. To quantify the absolute abundance of each unique TCRbeta CDR3 rearrangement, sequence reads were collapsed and filtered. For each sample, productive Simpson clonality was calculated as the square root of Simpson's diversity index over productive rearrangements. TCRdb provides this immuneACCESS table in a form limited to in-frame rearrangements. Some clones are lacking; in checked studies, under half of them reflect an unresolved V gene, and why the rest are absent is not known. Clonal size and the V and J genes are those of that table, whereas D and trimming came from the DNA. This sample holds some 230,000 clones; more than 75% were observed only once. The top ten constitute approximately 0.89% of the sample.

On this clone itself: What antigen it recognizes has not been identified. No per-base quality is available; no much larger clone lies one base away.

The research as a whole found: How much clinical and demographic metadata was included differed by source and by participant, and the metadata was provided uncurated.

The germline V gene (reference sequence) supplies CDR1 SGHNT and CDR2 YYREEE. The CDR3, from cysteine to phenylalanine, totals 14 residues. Solely the CDR3 DNA is kept, with 42 bases framed from the first base. The junction shows trimming of 3 bases on V and 4 bases on J, and the gene matches do not reach 6 bases of it. Collaborating institutions collected whole blood in K2EDTA tubes following their own protocols. Collaborator samples were shipped for TCRbeta analysis as frozen whole blood, isolated PBMCs, or DNA extracted from either sample type. Sequencing used peripheral blood. Here the chain combines TRBV5-4 and TRBJ1-1; 7 central nucleotides agree with TRBD1. This TCR was sampled from a man in his forties with acute or convalescent COVID-19. The CDR3 region: CASSYDRVSTEAFF. The DNA sequence is as follows: TGTGCCAGCAGCTACGACAGGGTGAGCACTGAAGCTTTCTTT.